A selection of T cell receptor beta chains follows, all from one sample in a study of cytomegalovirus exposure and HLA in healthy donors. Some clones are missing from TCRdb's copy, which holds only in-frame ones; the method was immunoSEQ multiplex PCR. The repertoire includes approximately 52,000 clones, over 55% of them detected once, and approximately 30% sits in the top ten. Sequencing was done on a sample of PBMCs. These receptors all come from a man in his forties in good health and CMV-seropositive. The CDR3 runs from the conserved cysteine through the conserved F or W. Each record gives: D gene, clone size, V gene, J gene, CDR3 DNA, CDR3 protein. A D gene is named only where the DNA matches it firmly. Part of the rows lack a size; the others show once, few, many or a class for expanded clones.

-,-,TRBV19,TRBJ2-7,TGTGCCAGTAGTCCCGGTGCAGGGTTCTCCTACGAGCAGTACTTC,CASSPGAGFSYEQYF
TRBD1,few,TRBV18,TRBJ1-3,TGTGCCAGCTCACCTGCCTCGACAGGGGCTGGAAACACCATATATTTT,CASSPASTGAGNTIYF
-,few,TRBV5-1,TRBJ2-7,TGCGCCAGCAGCGTTGGAGGGGTCTCCTACGAGCAGTACTTC,CASSVGGVSYEQYF
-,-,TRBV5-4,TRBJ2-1,TGTGCCAGCAGCTTAACAGGGCTGGACAATGAGCAGTTCTTC,CASSLTGLDNEQFF
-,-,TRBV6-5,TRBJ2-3,TGTGCCAGCAGTTACTCAGGGAGCAATACGCAGTATTTT,CASSYSGSNTQYF
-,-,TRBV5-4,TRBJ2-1,TGTGCCAGCAGCTCTGGAGGGGGGGGGCCGAATGAGCAGTTCTTC,CASSSGGGGPNEQFF
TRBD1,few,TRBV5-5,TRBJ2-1,TGTGCCAGCTCACTTTTCCCGGGACAGGCTTACAATGAGCAGTTCTTC,CASSLFPGQAYNEQFF
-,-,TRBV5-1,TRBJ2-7,TGCGCCAGCAGCCCGGTCGAGCAGTACTTC,CASSPVEQYF
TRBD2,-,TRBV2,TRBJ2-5,TGTGCCAGCTCACTTGGGCGGGGGGAACAAGAGACCCAGTACTTC,CASSLGRGEQETQYF
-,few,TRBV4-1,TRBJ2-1,TGCGCCAGCAGCCAAGATGGGCCGGGACAAGCTACCTACAATGAGCAGTTCTTC,CASSQDGPGQATYNEQFF
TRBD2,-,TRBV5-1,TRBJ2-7,TGCGCCAGCAGCTTTACTAGCGGGGGGTCCTACGAGCAGTACTTC,CASSFTSGGSYEQYF
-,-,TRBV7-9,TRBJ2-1,TGTGCCAGCAGCTTAGCGGGGGCTAACAATGAGCAGTTCTTC,CASSLAGANNEQFF
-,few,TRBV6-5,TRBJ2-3,TGTGCCAGCGCCCGGGACTCCTCAGCAGATACGCAGTATTTT,CASARDSSADTQYF
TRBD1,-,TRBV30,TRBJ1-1,TGTGCCTGCGAGACAGGGTACACTGAAGCTTTCTTT,CACETGYTEAFF
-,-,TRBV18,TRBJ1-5,TGTGCCAGCTCCTCAGACAGAAGAGATAGCAATCAGCCCCAGCATTTT,CASSSDRRDSNQPQHF
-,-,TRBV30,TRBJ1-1,TGTGCCTGGAACAGGGTGGGCACTGAAGCTTTCTTT,CAWNRVGTEAFF
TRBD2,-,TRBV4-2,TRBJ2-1,TGTGCCAGCAGCCAGCGGGGGGGACTAGCGGGTTACAATGAGCAGTTCTTC,CASSQRGGLAGYNEQFF
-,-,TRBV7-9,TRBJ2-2,TGTGCCAGCAGCCCCACAGTGACCGGGGAGCTGTTTTTT,CASSPTVTGELFF
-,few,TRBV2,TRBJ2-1,TGTGCCAGCAGTGACCACAGGGCTTCCTACAATGAGCAGTTCTTC,CASSDHRASYNEQFF
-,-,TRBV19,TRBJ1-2,TGTGCCACCCGTCGGGGTGATGGCTACACCTTC,CATRRGDGYTF
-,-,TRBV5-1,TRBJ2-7,TGCGCCAGCACCGCCAACCCCGGTTCATACGAGCAGTACTTC,CASTANPGSYEQYF
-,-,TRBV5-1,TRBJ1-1,TGCGCCAGCTCCCTCCTCGGGAACACTGAAGCTTTCTTT,CASSLLGNTEAFF
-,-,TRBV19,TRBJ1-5,TGTGCCAGTAGTCCCCAAACAGGGCGGCCCCAGCATTTT,CASSPQTGRPQHF
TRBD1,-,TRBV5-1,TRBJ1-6,TGCGCCAGCAGCCCAGGACAGGAAGAATCTTCTTCACCCCTCCACTTT,CASSPGQEESSSPLHF
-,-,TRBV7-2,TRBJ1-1,TGTGCCAGCAGTCTTGACAGGAACACTGAAGCTTTCTTT,CASSLDRNTEAFF
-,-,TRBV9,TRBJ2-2,TGTGCCAGCAGCCCGCCAGGTGGGCAAAACACCGGGGAGCTGTTTTTT,CASSPPGGQNTGELFF
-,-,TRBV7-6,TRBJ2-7,TGTGCCAGCAGCCCAGACATGTCCTCCTACGAGCAGTACTTC,CASSPDMSSYEQYF
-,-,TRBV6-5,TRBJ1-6,TGTGCCACCCAGAGGGGCGGGGCTAATTCACCCCTCCACTTT,CATQRGGANSPLHF
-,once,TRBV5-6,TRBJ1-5,TGTGCCAGCAGCTTACAGGGCCTCAATCAGCCCCAGCATTTT,CASSLQGLNQPQHF
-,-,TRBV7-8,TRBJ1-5,TGTGCCAGCAGCACCCGGGGGCAGCCCCAGCATTTT,CASSTRGQPQHF
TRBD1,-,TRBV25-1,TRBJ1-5,TGTGCCAGCAGTGGAACAGGGGTTGGGGATCAGCCCCAGCATTTT,CASSGTGVGDQPQHF
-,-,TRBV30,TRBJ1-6,TGTGCCTGGAACCCTCGGGCGGGGGCCCTCCACTTT,CAWNPRAGALHF
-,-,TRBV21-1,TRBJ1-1,TGTGCCAGCGCCGTTTGGGAGGGCTTCATCATGAACACTGAAGCTTTCTTT,CASAVWEGFIMNTEAFF
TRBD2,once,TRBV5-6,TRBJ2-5,TGTGCCAGCAGCTTACCAACGGGGGGACTTCAAGAGACCCAGTACTTC,CASSLPTGGLQETQYF
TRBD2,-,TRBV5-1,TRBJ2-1,TGCGCCAGCTCCTGGGGGACTAGCGGGTTGGGTGTTGAGCAGTTCTTC,CASSWGTSGLGVEQFF
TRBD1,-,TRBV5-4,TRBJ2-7,TGTGCCAGCAGCAGGATCGGGACAGGGTCCTACGAGCAGTACTTC,CASSRIGTGSYEQYF
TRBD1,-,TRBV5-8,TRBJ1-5,TGTGCCAGCAGCCCCTCGACAGGGGTGAGCAATCAGCCCCAGCATTTT,CASSPSTGVSNQPQHF
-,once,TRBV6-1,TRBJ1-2,TGTGCCAGCAGTGAACCGGGACACCTCTATGGCTACACCTTC,CASSEPGHLYGYTF
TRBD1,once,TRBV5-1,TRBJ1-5,TGCGCCAGCAGCTTCGGACAGGGCAATCAGCCCCAGCATTTT,CASSFGQGNQPQHF
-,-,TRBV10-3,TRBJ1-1,TGTGCCATCAGCCTGACAGCAGCCGGGACTGAAGCTTTCTTT,CAISLTAAGTEAFF
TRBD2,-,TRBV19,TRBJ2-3,TGTGCCACCTCCCGGACTAGCGGGGGATCCACAGATACGCAGTATTTT,CATSRTSGGSTDTQYF
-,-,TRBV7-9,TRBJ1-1,TGTGCCAGCAGCTTAGATTCCCTTTTGAACACTGAAGCTTTCTTT,CASSLDSLLNTEAFF